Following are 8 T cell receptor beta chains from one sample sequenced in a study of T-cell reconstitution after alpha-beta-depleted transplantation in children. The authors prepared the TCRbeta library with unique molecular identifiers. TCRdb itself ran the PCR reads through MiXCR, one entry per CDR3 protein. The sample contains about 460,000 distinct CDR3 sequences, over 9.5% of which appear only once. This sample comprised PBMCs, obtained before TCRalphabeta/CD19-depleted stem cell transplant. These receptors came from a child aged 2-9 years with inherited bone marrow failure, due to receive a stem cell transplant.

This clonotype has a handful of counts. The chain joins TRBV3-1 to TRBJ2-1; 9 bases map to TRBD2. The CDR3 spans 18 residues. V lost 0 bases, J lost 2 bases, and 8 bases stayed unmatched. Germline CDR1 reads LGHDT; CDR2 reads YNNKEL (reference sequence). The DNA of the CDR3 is TGTGCCAGCAGCCAAGAATTACTAGCGGGTGGAGCCTACAATGAGCAGTTCTTC. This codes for CASSQELLAGGAYNEQFF.

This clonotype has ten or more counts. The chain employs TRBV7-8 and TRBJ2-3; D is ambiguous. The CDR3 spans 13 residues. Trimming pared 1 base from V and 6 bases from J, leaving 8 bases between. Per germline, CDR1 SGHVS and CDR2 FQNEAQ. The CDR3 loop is CASSLGALDTQYF. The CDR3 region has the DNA TGTGCCAGCAGCTTAGGCGCTCTGGATACGCAGTATTTT.

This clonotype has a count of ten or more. CDR3 sequence (DNA): TGTGCCAGCACCCTCGGGGCCTCGATGAACACTGAAGCTTTCTTT. Translated: CASTLGASMNTEAFF. The chain is built from TRBV3-1 and TRBJ1-1; a weak D match, TRBD1 (5 bases). The V and J ends lost 7 bases and 0 bases respectively, with 15 bases between them. The CDR3 sequence is 15 residues long. Germline values: CDR1 LGHDT, CDR2 YNNKEL (reference sequence).

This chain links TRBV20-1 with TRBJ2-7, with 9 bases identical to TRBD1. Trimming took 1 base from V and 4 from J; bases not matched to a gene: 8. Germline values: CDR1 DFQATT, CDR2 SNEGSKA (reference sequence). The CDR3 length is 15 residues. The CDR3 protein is CSARGHRGLGYEQYF. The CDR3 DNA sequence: TGCAGTGCTAGAGGGCACAGGGGGCTCGGTTACGAGCAGTACTTC.

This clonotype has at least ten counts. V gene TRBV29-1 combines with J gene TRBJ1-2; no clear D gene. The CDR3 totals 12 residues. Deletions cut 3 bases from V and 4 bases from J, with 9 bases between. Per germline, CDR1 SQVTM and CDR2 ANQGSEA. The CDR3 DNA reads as TGCAGCGTTGACAGGTACCTCTATGGCTACACCTTC. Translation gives CSVDRYLYGYTF.

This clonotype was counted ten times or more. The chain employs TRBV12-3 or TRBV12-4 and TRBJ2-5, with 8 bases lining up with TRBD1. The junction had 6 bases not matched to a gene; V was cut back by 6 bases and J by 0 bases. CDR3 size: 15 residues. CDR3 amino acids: CASSLGQEYQETQYF. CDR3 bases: TGTGCCAGCAGCCTGGGACAGGAATACCAAGAGACCCAGTACTTC.

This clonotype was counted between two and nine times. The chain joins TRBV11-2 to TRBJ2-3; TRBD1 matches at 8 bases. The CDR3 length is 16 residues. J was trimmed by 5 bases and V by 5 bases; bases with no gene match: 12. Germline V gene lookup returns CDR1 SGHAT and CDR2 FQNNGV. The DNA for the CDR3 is TGTGCCAGCAGCCTGGGGAACGCAGGGGGCCTAGATACGCAGTATTTT. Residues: CASSLGNAGGLDTQYF.

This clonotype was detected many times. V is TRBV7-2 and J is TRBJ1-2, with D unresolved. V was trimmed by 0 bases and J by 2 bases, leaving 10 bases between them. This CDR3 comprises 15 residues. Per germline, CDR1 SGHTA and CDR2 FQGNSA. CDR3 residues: CASSLAQVLNYGYTF. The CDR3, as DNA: TGTGCCAGCAGCTTAGCCCAAGTCCTAAACTATGGCTACACCTTC. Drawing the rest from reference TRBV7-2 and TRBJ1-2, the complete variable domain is GAGVSQSPSNKVTEKGKDVELRCDPISGHTALYWYRQSLGQGLEFLIYFQGNSAPDKSGLPSDRFSAERTGGSVSTLTIQRTQQEDSAVYLCASSLAQVLNYGYTFGSGTRLTVV.